This T cell receptor (beta chain) is from a study of Graves' ophthalmopathy and Graves' hyperthyroidism. Study details: Hyperthyroidism counted as stable given no ophthalmopathy within 18 months of follow-up.

This clonotype has at least ten counts. Other autoimmune disease, uncontrolled infection, pregnancy and lactation led to exclusion. This CDR3 is 11 amino acids long. V shed 7 bases and J shed 9 bases, with 10 bases lying between them. Germline V gives CDR1 LGHDT, CDR2 YNNKEL (reference sequence). Investigators amplified TCR beta CDR3 regions from RNA transcripts. After a first-round RT-PCR with HTBI primers, a second-round multiplex PCR was run. TCRdb independently ran MiXCR on the multiplex PCR reads; one entry per CDR3 protein. This sample has over a million distinct CDR3 sequences; 35% to 40% occur once, and the top ten carry 11%.

The rearrangement links TRBV3-1 to TRBJ1-5; D remains ambiguous. The sequence was obtained from an adult man with Graves' hyperthyroidism. The sequencing input was peripheral blood or thyroid tissue (not recorded which). The CDR3 DNA reads TGTGCCAGCATCGAACGGGGGCCCCAGCATTTT. Protein product: CASIERGPQHF.